What follows are 25 T cell receptor beta chains derived from one specimen sequenced in a study of OX40 agonist ivuxolimab in advanced cancers. Profiled with immunoSEQ multiplex PCR; TCRdb holds only in-frame clones, not every one. This table has 12,000 or so clones, approximately 80% appearing once. This material consisted of CD4+ or CD8+ T cells sorted from blood, taken in a trial of the OX40 agonist ivuxolimab. Receptors were obtained from an adult with an advanced solid tumor such as melanoma, head and neck, liver or kidney cancer.

The V call is TRBV6-6, the J call TRBJ2-7; 12 bases are shared with TRBD2. The junction had 3 bases not matched to a gene; V was cut back by 0 bases and J by 6 bases. This CDR3 comprises 15 residues. Germline V lookup: CDR1 MNHNY, CDR2 SVGAGI (reference sequence). The CDR3 sequence: CASSYSTSGSGEQYF. CDR3 DNA: TGTGCCAGCAGTTACTCGACTAGCGGGAGTGGCGAGCAGTACTTC.

The genes are TRBV9 and TRBJ2-5, with 9 bases that match TRBD1. The tail of the sequence fits TRBJ2-7 better, so the J call may be wrong. Germline V CDR1 and CDR2: SGDLS, YYNGEE. There are 14 residues in the CDR3. CDR3 sequence reads: CASSVGTGNYEQYF. For the CDR3, the DNA is TGTGCCAGCAGCGTCGGGACAGGGAACTACGAGCAGTACTTC.

This clone was recorded once. This chain links TRBV27 with TRBJ2-7; TRBD1 or TRBD2 may be the D gene (5 bases each). CDR1 and CDR2 (germline): MNHEY, SMNVEV (reference sequence). The germline V and J ends were trimmed by 5 bases and 1 base, with 12 bases remaining between them. The CDR3 extends over 14 amino acids. CDR3: CASSLRDGSYEQYF. CDR3 nucleotide sequence: TGTGCCAGCAGTCTCCGGGACGGATCCTACGAGCAGTACTTC.

The rearrangement links TRBV5-5 to TRBJ2-3; D not resolved. Germline assignment: CDR1 SGHKS and CDR2 YYEKEE (reference sequence). V shed 3 bases and J shed 3 bases, with 11 bases lying between them. This CDR3 region has 14 residues. CDR3 in amino acids: CASSSKGLTDTQYF. CDR3 DNA: TGTGCCAGCAGCTCAAAGGGTTTGACAGATACGCAGTATTTT.

V is TRBV6-1 and J is TRBJ1-1, with a possible D match to TRBD1 (6 bases). Germline V lookup: CDR1 MNHNS, CDR2 SASEGT. The length of the CDR3 is 15 residues. The germline V and J ends were trimmed by 6 bases and 4 bases, with 18 bases remaining between them. CDR3 residues: CASSSGVSWGTEAFF. The CDR3 DNA reads TGTGCCAGCAGCTCAGGGGTTTCATGGGGCACTGAAGCTTTCTTT.

V gene TRBV7-8 combines with J gene TRBJ2-7; 9 nucleotides align to TRBD1. V lost 3 bases and J lost 2; bases outside the gene matches: 11. CDR3 size: 17 residues. Per germline, CDR1 SGHVS and CDR2 FQNEAQ. For the CDR3, the DNA is TGTGCCAGCAGCTTCTATCACCCGGGACAGGGACCCTACGAGCAGTACTTC. Residues: CASSFYHPGQGPYEQYF. The full variable domain, in which reference TRBV7-8 and TRBJ2-7 provide the parts outside the CDR3, is GAGVSQSPRYKVAKRGQDVALRCDPISGHVSLFWYQQALGQGPEFLTYFQNEAQLDKSGLPSDRFFAERPEGSVSTLKIQRTQQEDSAVYLCASSFYHPGQGPYEQYFGPGTRLTVT.

This clone was observed a handful of times. The rearrangement uses TRBV5-6 and TRBJ1-4; D is possibly TRBD1 (6 bases). Trimming pared 4 bases from V and 8 bases from J, leaving 18 bases between. Germline-derived CDR1 and CDR2 are SGHDT and YYEEEE. This CDR3 spans 15 amino acids. The CDR3 DNA reads TGTGCCAGCAGCCCGGGGAATAGGGGGGCCGAAAAACTGTTTTTT. Its protein is CASSPGNRGAEKLFF.

This clone was detected only a few times. This chain's CDR3 is CASSLATGQTQYF. DNA for the CDR3: TGTGCCAGCAGCTTAGCTACGGGGCAGACCCAGTACTTC. This rearrangement joins TRBV7-6 to TRBJ2-5; D is perhaps TRBD1 or TRBD2 (5 bases each). CDR1 is SGHVS, CDR2 FNYEAQ, per germline. Deletions cut 0 bases from V and 6 bases from J, with 8 bases between. CDR3 length: 13 residues. Full variable domain (outside the CDR3, taken from reference TRBV7-6 and TRBJ2-5): GAGVSQSPRYKVTKRGQDVALRCDPISGHVSLYWYRQALGQGPEFLTYFNYEAQQDKSGLPNDRFSAERPEGSISTLTIQRTEQRDSAMYRCASSLATGQTQYFGPGTRLLVL.

This clone is labeled as medium-sized (0.01 to 0.1%). The chain links TRBV6-4 to TRBJ2-3, with D perhaps matching TRBD1 (5 bases). There are 14 residues in the CDR3. Trimming cost V 5 bases and J 3 bases, with 12 bases left between them. CDR1 is MRHNA, CDR2 SNTAGT, per germline. The CDR3 DNA sequence: TGTGCCAGCAGTAACCGTGCAGGGACAGATACGCAGTATTTT. The encoded protein is CASSNRAGTDTQYF.

V usage is TRBV25-1 and J usage is TRBJ2-7, with D perhaps assigned TRBD1 or TRBD2 (6 bases each). Trimming took 4 bases from V and 1 from J, leaving 11 bases between them. This CDR3 has 14 residues. Germline V gives CDR1 MGHDK, CDR2 SYGVNS. CDR3 bases: TGTGCCAGCAGTGCGGGGGACATGTCCTACGAGCAGTACTTC. Translated, it gives CASSAGDMSYEQYF.

The J gene is TRBJ2-7, the V gene TRBV6-1; no reliable D call. Germline V gives CDR1 MNHNS, CDR2 SASEGT. With 5 bases removed from V and 2 bases from J, the gap between germline ends came to 13 bases. The CDR3 totals 14 residues. This CDR3 reads CASSPESHPYEQYF. The CDR3 DNA reads TGTGCCAGCAGTCCCGAGTCGCACCCCTACGAGCAGTACTTC.

The chain uses TRBV27 and TRBJ1-2; a weak D match, TRBD1 (5 bases). V lost 4 bases to trimming and J lost 1 base, with 19 bases between them. Looked up from germline, CDR1 is MNHEY and CDR2 is SMNVEV (reference sequence). This CDR3 region has 17 residues. The CDR3, as DNA: TGTGCCAGCAGTTCCGGATGGGGGTTGCGGGATAACTATGGCTACACCTTC. Translation: CASSSGWGLRDNYGYTF.

The gene calls are TRBV7-2 and TRBJ2-4; D remains ambiguous. The CDR3 is 14 residues long. The germline V and J ends were trimmed by 5 bases and 0 bases, with 8 bases remaining between them. Germline V lookup: CDR1 SGHTA, CDR2 FQGNSA. The CDR3 region is CASSDIVAKNIQYF. The CDR3 DNA reads as TGTGCCAGCAGCGATATAGTAGCCAAAAACATTCAGTACTTC.

In this sample, this clone is medium-sized (0.01 to 0.1%). The chain couples TRBV7-2 to TRBJ2-7, with 10 bases identical to TRBD2. The CDR3 sequence is 14 residues long. The junction had 3 bases not matched to a gene; V was cut back by 4 bases and J by 3 bases. Germline V gene data show CDR1 as SGHTA and CDR2 as FQGNSA. For the CDR3, the DNA is TGTGCCAGCAGCTCAACTAGCGGGAACTACGAGCAGTACTTC. Translated: CASSSTSGNYEQYF. The full variable domain, its missing parts supplied by reference TRBV7-2 and TRBJ2-7, is GAGVSQSPSNKVTEKGKDVELRCDPISGHTALYWYRQSLGQGLEFLIYFQGNSAPDKSGLPSDRFSAERTGGSVSTLTIQRTQQEDSAVYLCASSSTSGNYEQYFGPGTRLTVT.

The chain is built from TRBV15 and TRBJ1-5, with 7 bases lining up with TRBD1. J was trimmed by 0 bases and V by 5 bases; bases with no gene match: 7. Germline CDR1 reads LNHNV; CDR2 reads YYDKDF (reference sequence). The CDR3 is 16 amino acids. Written as DNA, the CDR3 is TGTGCCACCAGCCCGACAGGGCCCTATAGCAATCAGCCCCAGCATTTT. Protein product: CATSPTGPYSNQPQHF.

This clone was counted between two and nine times. The chain uses TRBV9 and TRBJ2-1, with D possibly being TRBD1 (6 bases). The length of the CDR3 is 16 residues. Germline lookup yields CDR1 SGDLS and CDR2 YYNGEE. V was pared by 1 base and J by 3 bases, with 14 bases between. The CDR3 coding sequence is TGTGCCAGCAGCGTAACTTCCGGACAGAGCTACAATGAGCAGTTCTTC. As protein: CASSVTSGQSYNEQFF.

The chain is built from TRBV27 and TRBJ2-3, with 9 bases that match TRBD2. The CDR3 is 15 residues long. V lost 3 bases to trimming and J lost 4 bases; unmatched junction nucleotides: 5. Germline V gene sequence: CDR1 MNHEY, CDR2 SMNVEV (reference sequence). The CDR3 reads CASSLTSGGPDTQYF. CDR3 DNA sequence: TGTGCCAGCAGTTTGACTAGCGGAGGTCCAGATACGCAGTATTTT.

The count of this clone is one. This chain links TRBV27 with TRBJ2-3, with 11 bases that match TRBD2. CDR1 is MNHEY and CDR2 is SMNVEV in the germline V gene (reference sequence). The length of the CDR3 is 17 residues. Germline trimming cut 0 bases from V and 4 bases from J; bases unmatched to any gene: 6. CDR3 sequence (DNA): TGTGCCAGCAGTTTATCGGTACTAGCGGGGGTCTCAGATACGCAGTATTTT. This encodes CASSLSVLAGVSDTQYF.

The chain has TRBV28 and TRBJ1-4; 12 bases map to TRBD1. Germline CDR1 reads MDHEN; CDR2 reads SYDVKM. CDR3 length: 18 amino acids. V was clipped by 7 bases and J by 6 bases; unmatched bases: 15. The CDR3 DNA follows: TGTGCCAGCACCGGGACAGGGGGCGCCCCGATGGGTGATGAAAAACTGTTTTTT. This codes for CASTGTGGAPMGDEKLFF.

The chain carries TRBV25-1 and TRBJ2-7; 7 nucleotides match TRBD1. The germline V gene encodes CDR1 MGHDK and CDR2 SYGVNS. This CDR3 region has 12 residues. Germline trimming cut 4 bases from V and 3 bases from J; bases unmatched to any gene: 0. CDR3 in amino acids: CASSGQGYEQYF. As DNA, the CDR3 is TGTGCCAGCAGTGGACAGGGCTACGAGCAGTACTTC.

This sequence joins TRBV7-9 and TRBJ2-7; D possibly matches TRBD1 or TRBD2 (6 bases each). CDR1 and CDR2 (germline): SEHNR, FQNEAQ (reference sequence). CDR3 length: 14 residues. The V and J ends lost 5 bases and 1 base respectively, with 12 bases between them. DNA of the CDR3: TGTGCCAGCAGCATCGGAGGGGGTTCCTACGAGCAGTACTTC. Its translation is CASSIGGGSYEQYF.

This clone was detected only a few times. This sequence joins TRBV7-3 and TRBJ1-2; D may be TRBD1 (6 bases). The V end lost 5 bases, the J end lost 12 bases, and 19 bases lay between the germline ends. Germline V gene data show CDR1 as SGHTA and CDR2 as FQGTGA. The CDR3 has 13 amino acids. CDR3 region: CASSPDPSGAHTF. DNA of the CDR3: TGTGCCAGCAGCCCTGACCCTTCGGGGGCCCACACCTTC.

The rearrangement links TRBV28 to TRBJ2-2; the D gene is possibly TRBD2 (6 bases). This CDR3 is built from 14 residues. The germline V gene has CDR1 MDHEN and CDR2 SYDVKM. Trimming left V 4 bases short and J 1 base short, with 7 bases between. CDR3 in DNA: TGTGCCAGCAGTTACGGGGGGAACACCGGGGAGCTGTTTTTT. Protein sequence: CASSYGGNTGELFF.

The chain links TRBV7-9 to TRBJ1-2; D gene uncertain. Trimming removed 7 bases from V and 4 bases from J, with 16 bases in between. CDR1 SEHNR and CDR2 FQNEAQ come from the germline V gene (reference sequence). The CDR3 runs to 14 residues. As DNA, the CDR3 is TGTGCCAGCATCGGATCAGAAAACTTCTATGGCTACACCTTC. Its protein product is CASIGSENFYGYTF.

V usage is TRBV7-9 and J usage is TRBJ1-5; weak D call: TRBD1 (6 bases). The CDR3 covers 13 residues. Trimming left V 8 bases short and J 3 bases short, with 11 bases between. CDR1 SEHNR and CDR2 FQNEAQ come from the germline V gene (reference sequence). CDR3 loop: CASGSGDNQPQHF. CDR3 in DNA: TGTGCCAGCGGTTCAGGGGACAATCAGCCCCAGCATTTT. The full variable domain, with the rest looked up from reference TRBV7-9 and TRBJ1-5, is DTGVSQNPRHKITKRGQNVTFRCDPISEHNRLYWYRQTLGQGPEFLTYFQNEAQLEKSRLLSDRFSAERPKGSFSTLEIQRTEQGDSAMYLCASGSGDNQPQHFGDGTRLSIL.